Shown below are 24 T cell receptor beta chains from a single sample sequenced in a study of post-analysis software for immune sequencing data. Study-level results: With TRBV5-6, TRBV5-1 and TRBV20-1 included, a handful of TRBV segments were more frequent in patients than in controls.

These receptors have no identified antigens. Prepared TCR beta cDNA libraries contained unique molecular identifiers. TCRdb recomputed calls from the PCR reads with MiXCR, one row per CDR3 protein. The sample contains 700,000 to 800,000 distinct CDR3 sequences, 25% to 30% of which appear only once. Material for sequencing was blood. These receptors were obtained from a girl under 18 with multiple sclerosis.

This clonotype was found a few times. The rearrangement links TRBV7-9 to TRBJ1-5; D gene uncertain. The CDR3 is 15 amino acids. CDR1 SEHNR and CDR2 FQNEAQ come from the germline V gene (reference sequence). Trimming took 4 bases from V and 0 from J, leaving 10 bases between them. The CDR3 protein is CASSSYTDSNQPQHF. The CDR3 bases are TGTGCCAGCAGCTCATATACAGATAGCAATCAGCCCCAGCATTTT.

The chain uses TRBV20-1 and TRBJ2-2; no clear D gene. This CDR3 is 15 amino acids long. The V gene lost 0 bases and the J gene lost 0 bases, with 8 bases spanning the gap. Germline V gives CDR1 DFQATT, CDR2 SNEGSKA (reference sequence). CDR3 in amino acids: CSAREGGANTGELFF. The CDR3 nucleotides are TGCAGTGCTAGAGAGGGCGGCGCGAACACCGGGGAGCTGTTTTTT.

The V gene is TRBV7-2, the J gene TRBJ2-4, with 12 bases aligning to TRBD1. The closer fit of TRBJ2-7 to the DNA end suggests the J call may be wrong. From germline, CDR1 is SGHTA and CDR2 FQGNSA. The CDR3 totals 15 residues. CDR3 sequence: CASSAGQGARNEQYF. The CDR3 DNA sequence: TGTGCCAGCAGCGCGGGACAGGGGGCGAGAAACGAGCAGTACTTC.

V usage is TRBV6-1 and J usage is TRBJ2-1; 7 bases line up with TRBD2. CDR1 is MNHNS and CDR2 is SASEGT in the germline V gene. Trimming at V came to 1 base and at J to 3 bases, leaving 6 bases not matched to a gene. The CDR3 sequence is 16 residues long. CDR3 bases: TGTGCCAGCAGTGAAGGGGGCGGGAGACTCTACAATGAGCAGTTCTTC. This gives the protein CASSEGGGRLYNEQFF.

At least ten counts were recorded for this clonotype. V is TRBV7-2 and J is TRBJ2-5; D might be TRBD1 or TRBD2, each matching 5 bases. V lost 3 bases to trimming and J lost 6 bases, with 14 bases between them. Germline values: CDR1 SGHTA, CDR2 FQGNSA. CDR3 length: 14 residues. In nucleotides, the CDR3 is TGTGCCAGCAGCTTCGGGACGACCAAGAAGACCCAGTACTTC. It is translated as CASSFGTTKKTQYF.

The V gene is TRBV29-1, the J gene TRBJ2-7; TRBD1 is a possible D gene (5 bases). CDR1 is SQVTM, CDR2 ANQGSEA, per germline. CDR3 length: 14 amino acids. V lost 1 base and J 2 bases, leaving 12 bases between the germline ends. DNA for the CDR3: TGCAGCGTTGAAGGCCCAGGGTGGGCCTACGAGCAGTACTTC. Protein product: CSVEGPGWAYEQYF.

This clonotype was seen many times. The chain carries TRBV7-9 and TRBJ2-3, with unresolved D. V lost 3 bases and J lost 5, with 6 bases in between. This CDR3 is built from 12 residues. Germline values: CDR1 SEHNR, CDR2 FQNEAQ (reference sequence). The CDR3 coding sequence is TGTGCCAGCAGCTTTTCCGGAGATACGCAGTATTTT. The encoded protein is CASSFSGDTQYF.

In the case of this clonotype: A much larger clone differs from this one at a single base, so this may be a read error. The V and J genes are TRBV28 and TRBJ2-5, with 8 bases that match TRBD2. The DNA matches TRBJ2-7 better at its end, which makes the J call doubtful. This CDR3 contains 15 residues. Per germline, CDR1 MDHEN and CDR2 SYDVKM. The CDR3 sequence is CANSRAGARSYEQYF. CDR3 coding DNA: TGTGCCAACAGTCGAGCGGGAGCCCGCTCCTACGAGCAGTACTTC.

CDR3 nucleotide sequence: TGCGCCAGCAGCCAGTTCCTTGGGGCGGGCCTATCCCCTGGGCAGTTCTTC. Amino acids: CASSQFLGAGLSPGQFF. This chain connects TRBV4-1 to TRBJ2-1, with D tentatively TRBD1 or TRBD2 (5 bases each). Per germline, CDR1 MGHRA and CDR2 YSYEKL. V dropped 3 bases and J dropped 12 bases, with 27 bases sitting between them. The CDR3 spans 17 residues.

This clonotype came up a few times. This chain connects TRBV7-6 to TRBJ2-5; 11 bases map to TRBD1. The DNA end is a closer match to TRBJ2-7, so the J assignment may be wrong. Germline CDR1 is SGHVS and CDR2 is FNYEAQ. The CDR3 length is 14 residues. The CDR3: CASSFGTGGGEQYF. DNA for the CDR3: TGTGCCAGCAGCTTCGGGACAGGGGGTGGCGAGCAGTACTTC.

V usage is TRBV29-1 and J usage is TRBJ1-1, with 7 bases aligning to TRBD1. The length of the CDR3 is 13 residues. V was pared by 3 bases and J by 4 bases, with 5 bases of the junction left unmatched. CDR1 and CDR2 from the germline V gene are SQVTM and ANQGSEA. CDR3 sequence: CSVDLQGGTEAFF. The CDR3 DNA is TGCAGCGTTGATCTGCAGGGGGGCACTGAAGCTTTCTTT.

The V call is TRBV5-1, the J call TRBJ2-5; 7 bases align to TRBD1. V trimming: 4 bases; J trimming: 4 bases; junction bases outside the gene matches: 7. The CDR3 has 14 residues. Germline V gene lookup returns CDR1 SGHRS and CDR2 YFSETQ. The CDR3 DNA reads as TGCGCCAGCAGCAAAGTGACAGGGCGAGAGACCCAGTACTTC. Its protein product is CASSKVTGRETQYF.

There are a few counts of this clonotype. The chain carries TRBV5-1 and TRBJ1-2, with D uncertain. CDR3 length equals 14 residues. The germline gives CDR1 SGHRS, CDR2 YFSETQ. The V and J ends lost 4 bases and 0 bases respectively, with 10 bases between them. The DNA for the CDR3 is TGCGCCAGCAGCGTTGGACGGACTAACTATGGCTACACCTTC. As protein: CASSVGRTNYGYTF. The variable domain in full, with the rest retrieved from reference TRBV5-1 and TRBJ1-2, is KAGVTQTPRYLIKTRGQQVTLSCSPISGHRSVSWYQQTPGQGLQFLFEYFSETQRNKGNFPGRFSGRQFSNSRSEMNVSTLELGDSALYLCASSVGRTNYGYTFGSGTRLTVV.

On this clonotype: Germline and junction disagree at one end, which may indicate a read error. The chain is built from TRBV10-3 and TRBJ2-4; D not resolved. Germline assignment: CDR1 ENHRY and CDR2 SYGVKD. This CDR3 spans 13 amino acids. CDR3 in amino acids: CAISESGKNIQCF. As DNA, the CDR3 is TGTGCCATCAGTGAGTCAGGGAAAAACATTCAGTGCTTC.

The chain is built from TRBV5-6 and TRBJ2-1; possibly TRBD1 for D (5 bases). Between the trimmed V and J ends, which lost 1 base and 6 bases, there was a span of 14 bases. CDR1 and CDR2 (germline): SGHDT, YYEEEE. The length of the CDR3 is 15 residues. The CDR3 is CASSLFVGQSNEQFF. CDR3 coding DNA: TGTGCCAGCAGCTTGTTTGTGGGGCAAAGCAATGAGCAGTTCTTC.

This clonotype was observed a handful of times. V is TRBV9 and J is TRBJ2-3; 7 positions match TRBD2. Germline loops: CDR1 SGDLS, CDR2 YYNGEE. This CDR3 is 14 amino acids long. J was trimmed by 6 bases and V by 0 bases; bases with no gene match: 4. CDR3 region: CASSVAWGGDTQYF. CDR3 sequence (DNA): TGTGCCAGCAGCGTAGCTTGGGGGGGGGATACGCAGTATTTT.

The chain couples TRBV20-1 to TRBJ2-3; 10 bases fit TRBD1. The V segment lost 0 bases and the J segment 5 bases; nucleotides outside the gene matches: 2. The V gene's germline CDR1 is DFQATT and CDR2 SNEGSKA (reference sequence). CDR3 size: 14 residues. CDR3 nucleotide sequence: TGCAGTGCTAGAGACGGACAGGGGGGAGATACGCAGTATTTT. The encoded protein is CSARDGQGGDTQYF.

This clonotype was observed many times. The rearrangement uses TRBV9 and TRBJ2-1, with TRBD2 as a possible D gene (6 bases). The ends were cut back, 0 bases at V and 8 bases at J, with 12 bases in the middle. CDR1 SGDLS and CDR2 YYNGEE come from the germline V gene. The CDR3 spans 14 residues. CDR3 in DNA: TGTGCCAGCAGCGTAGCTACTAGCAACGATGAGCAGTTCTTC. It is translated as CASSVATSNDEQFF.

The chain uses TRBV12-3 or TRBV12-4 and TRBJ1-1; tentatively, D is TRBD1 (5 bases). CDR3 length: 14 amino acids. With 6 bases removed from V and 1 base from J, the gap between germline ends came to 12 bases. CDR3 DNA: TGTGCCAGCAGACAGACTGGGGCGAACACTGAAGCTTTCTTT. As protein: CASRQTGANTEAFF.

This clonotype was detected a few times. The V call is TRBV9, the J call TRBJ2-1; TRBD1 is a possible D gene (5 bases). The germline V gene has CDR1 SGDLS and CDR2 YYNGEE. Trimming shortened V by 0 bases and J by 3 bases, and 10 bases separated the two germline ends. The CDR3 spans 15 residues. The CDR3 sequence is CASSVVQGNYNEQFF. The CDR3 DNA reads as TGTGCCAGCAGCGTAGTTCAGGGCAACTACAATGAGCAGTTCTTC.

This clonotype has just a few counts. The genes are TRBV28 and TRBJ1-2; the D is unclear. Germline lookup yields CDR1 MDHEN and CDR2 SYDVKM. This CDR3 contains 15 residues. V lost 6 bases and J 2 bases, leaving 16 bases between the germline ends. CDR3 residues: CASSPSAEDNYGYTF. The CDR3 nucleotides are TGTGCCAGCAGCCCCTCCGCGGAGGACAACTATGGCTACACCTTC.

This clonotype occurred many times. This sequence joins TRBV4-3 and TRBJ2-7; 7 bases are shared with TRBD1. The CDR3 is 14 residues long. After removal of 3 bases from V and 4 bases from J, the junction contained 6 bases not matched to a gene. Germline V gene data show CDR1 as LGHNA and CDR2 as YSLEER. This CDR3 is CASSHGQGEYEQYF. The CDR3 DNA follows: TGCGCCAGCAGCCATGGGCAGGGGGAATACGAGCAGTACTTC.

CDR3 in amino acids: CSAVLAGRQETQYF. The CDR3 nucleotides are TGCAGTGCGGTACTAGCGGGACGACAAGAGACCCAGTACTTC. The V and J genes are TRBV20-1 and TRBJ2-5, with TRBD2 matching over 10 bases. The CDR3 contains 14 residues. Germline V gene data show CDR1 as DFQATT and CDR2 as SNEGSKA (reference sequence). V shed 6 bases and J 2 bases; nucleotides not matched to a gene: 6.

This chain links TRBV20-1 with TRBJ1-5, with no clear D. Germline V gene data show CDR1 as DFQATT and CDR2 as SNEGSKA (reference sequence). The CDR3 covers 15 residues. V was cut by 0 bases and J by 4 bases, with 13 bases left in between. CDR3 sequence: CSAREGHSSNQPQHF. The CDR3 DNA reads as TGCAGTGCTAGAGAGGGCCACAGTAGTAATCAGCCCCAGCATTTT.